Listed below are T cell receptor beta chains from one sample, sequenced in a study of neurological immune-mediated disorders. In TCRdb, the 5' RACE reads were re-called with MiXCR into one record per CDR3 protein. The table includes tens of thousands of distinct CDR3 sequences, under 20% detected once. What was sequenced was PBMCs. The source of these receptors is a middle-aged woman in good health. The CDR3 runs from the conserved cysteine through the conserved F or W. The D gene is left open where the match is weak. Rows may omit the clone size; those that give it use once, few, many or a size class.

d_call clone_size j_call v_call cdr3_nt cdr3_aa
. few TRBJ1-6 TRBV27 TGTGCCAGCAGTCCCATGGGGGGAGATTCACCCCTCCACTTT CASSPMGGDSPLHF
TRBD1 many TRBJ2-5 TRBV3-1 TGTGCCAGCAGCCAAATAAAAGACAGGGAAGAGACCCAGTACTTC CASSQIKDREETQYF
. many TRBJ2-1 TRBV6-2/TRBV6-3 TGTGCCAGCAGTAAGGATCACAGGGCTATTTACAATGAGCAGTTCTTC CASSKDHRAIYNEQFF
TRBD1 . TRBJ1-3 TRBV6-5 TGTGCCAGCAGTTACTCGGGGACAGGATTTACTGGAAACACCATATATTTT CASSYSGTGFTGNTIYF
. many TRBJ1-1 TRBV7-2 TGTGCCAGCAGCTCCTACGGGCTGACCACTGAAGCTTTCTTT CASSSYGLTTEAFF
. . TRBJ2-2 TRBV5-1 TGCGCCAGCAGCGGGGACGAAGGCGGGAACACCGGGGAGCTGTTTTTT CASSGDEGGNTGELFF
. . TRBJ2-1 TRBV15 TGTGCCACCAGCAGAGATCTAACGGCGGAGCAGTTCTTC CATSRDLTAEQFF
TRBD1 many TRBJ2-7 TRBV7-9 TGTGCCAGCAGCTTTGCCGGGACAGGGGGGGCCGAGCAGTACTTC CASSFAGTGGAEQYF
TRBD2 many TRBJ2-5 TRBV28 TGTGCCAGCACAGGACTAGGAGGTCAAGAGACCCAGTACTTC CASTGLGGQETQYF
. many TRBJ2-5 TRBV20-1 TGCAGTGCTAGCCCTCGCTCCGAGACCCAGTACTTC CSASPRSETQYF
. . TRBJ2-7 TRBV30 TGTGCCGGGTGGGGGGGCAAAAGCTCCTACGAGCAGTACTTC CAGWGGKSSYEQYF
. many TRBJ2-1 TRBV12-3/TRBV12-4 TGTGCCAGCAGGCCAAGGGGCCTAGATCTTTCCCCCTACAATGAGCAGTTCTTC CASRPRGLDLSPYNEQFF
TRBD2 many TRBJ2-2 TRBV10-2 TGCGCCGCCACTAGCGGGGCCATTACCGGGGAGCTGTTTTTT CAATSGAITGELFF
TRBD1 many TRBJ2-5 TRBV11-2 TGTGCCAGCAGACCAGGACAGGTGCAAGAGACCCAGTACTTC CASRPGQVQETQYF
TRBD2 . TRBJ2-5 TRBV7-2 TGTGCCAGCAGCTTCACTAGCGGGGACACCCAGTACTTC CASSFTSGDTQYF
. . TRBJ1-4 TRBV29-1 TGCAGTGGAGGGGATTGGGAAAAACTGTTTTTT CSGGDWEKLFF
. many TRBJ2-5 TRBV12-3/TRBV12-4 TGTGCCAGCAGTTTAGATATCAACTTCCAAGAGACCCAGTACTTC CASSLDINFQETQYF
. many TRBJ1-2 TRBV7-2 TGTGCCAGCAGCTTAGAGTTAGGGGACTATGGCTACACCTTC CASSLELGDYGYTF
TRBD1 once TRBJ2-7 TRBV18 TGTGCCAGCTCACCGGGACAGGTCACCTACGAGCAGTACTTC CASSPGQVTYEQYF
TRBD1 many TRBJ2-3 TRBV18 TGTGCCAGCTCACCCCTCTACGGGACAGGGACCACAGATACGCAGTATTTT CASSPLYGTGTTDTQYF
. . TRBJ2-1 TRBV4-1 TGCGCCAGCAGCCATGGGGGCACGGGCGAGAATGAGCAGTTCTTC CASSHGGTGENEQFF
TRBD1 many TRBJ2-5 TRBV5-1 TGCGCCAGCGTCCAACAGGGGCCGAGGGAGACCCAGTACTTC CASVQQGPRETQYF
. many TRBJ2-2 TRBV6-6 TGTGCCAGCAGTTTGGAGGCGGCTGGCACCGGGGAGCTGTTTTTT CASSLEAAGTGELFF
. . TRBJ2-2 TRBV28 TGTGCCAGCAGCCAGGGGCACGGGGCCGGGGAGCTGTTTTTT CASSQGHGAGELFF